This is a list of T cell receptor beta chains from one sample in a study of blood T cell repertoires in COVID-19. Here immunoSEQ multiplex PCR was the method, and the copy in TCRdb shows in-frame clones only, minus some. The data show 160,000 or so clones, around nine tenths seen once. The sequenced material came from peripheral blood. The receptors shown here come from a man in his 60s with active or convalescent COVID-19. Each CDR3 is given with its conserved first and last residue. D genes are given only for firm matches. Clone size is shown for a subset of rows, as once, few, many or a class of expanded clone.

V gene	D gene	J gene	clone size	CDR3 DNA	CDR3 protein
TRBV9	NA	TRBJ1-2	NA	TGTGCCAGCAGCGTGCGGGGTAACGGCTATGGCTACACCTTC	CASSVRGNGYGYTF
TRBV10-2	NA	TRBJ2-7	NA	TGCGCCAGTACCCAATTAGACTACGAGCAGTACTTC	CASTQLDYEQYF
TRBV18	TRBD2	TRBJ2-5	NA	TGTGCCAGCTCAGCTGGTACTAGCGGGGGTTACCAAGAGACCCAGTACTTC	CASSAGTSGGYQETQYF
TRBV2	NA	TRBJ1-5	NA	TGTGCCAGCAAAACCCTTCGGGTCGCCCTGTATAGCAATCAGCCCCAGCATTTT	CASKTLRVALYSNQPQHF
TRBV2	TRBD1	TRBJ1-6	NA	TGTGCCAGCAGAGCACTAACCGGGACAGCAAATGATAATTCACCCCTCCACTTT	CASRALTGTANDNSPLHF
TRBV4-2	NA	TRBJ2-3	NA	TGTGCCAGCAGCCAAGCCTTTGGACTCCGGGGCACAGATACGCAGTATTTT	CASSQAFGLRGTDTQYF
TRBV5-4	NA	TRBJ2-1	NA	TGTGCCAGCAGCTTGGACGGTAATGAGCAGTTCTTC	CASSLDGNEQFF
TRBV7-8	NA	TRBJ1-1	NA	TGTGCCAGCAGCTTAAGGCCCCCAGGGGCGCCCCGAATGAACACTGAAGCTTTCTTT	CASSLRPPGAPRMNTEAFF
TRBV7-9	TRBD1	TRBJ1-2	NA	TGTGCCAGCAGCGTCTCCGGGACAGGGCGTGATGGCTACACCTTC	CASSVSGTGRDGYTF
TRBV27	TRBD1	TRBJ1-1	NA	TGTGCCAGCAGACACGGACAGGGACTAATGAACACTGAAGCTTTCTTT	CASRHGQGLMNTEAFF
TRBV7-9	NA	TRBJ2-1	NA	TGTGCCAGCAGCTTAGGTGGAGGGGTCCTGTCCTACAATGAGCAGTTCTTC	CASSLGGGVLSYNEQFF
TRBV7-2	TRBD1	TRBJ2-5	once	TGTGCCAGCAGCTCCGGGACAGGTCACCAAGAGACCCAGTACTTC	CASSSGTGHQETQYF
TRBV19	TRBD1	TRBJ2-5	NA	TGTGCCAGTAAGAGAAGGGACAGGGATCCCCAGTACTTC	CASKRRDRDPQYF
TRBV4-1	NA	TRBJ2-7	NA	TGCGCCAGCAGCCAAGATACAGCCAGGGCCCCCTACGAGCAGTACTTC	CASSQDTARAPYEQYF
TRBV10-3	TRBD2	TRBJ2-2	NA	TGTGCCATCAGTGAATCTAGCGGGAGGGGGGCCACCGGGGAGCTGTTTTTT	CAISESSGRGATGELFF
TRBV19	NA	TRBJ1-5	NA	TGTGCCAGTAGCCGGCCGGGGAGGGGTCAGCCCCAGCATTTT	CASSRPGRGQPQHF
TRBV10-2	NA	TRBJ1-1	few	TGCGCCAGCAGTGAGACAGGGATGAACACTGAAGCTTTCTTT	CASSETGMNTEAFF
TRBV7-6	NA	TRBJ2-3	NA	TGTGCCAGCAGCTCGGGAGTAAAGAGCACAGATACGCAGTATTTT	CASSSGVKSTDTQYF
TRBV5-1	NA	TRBJ2-3	once	TGCGCCAGCAGCTTGGGGACTGGCACAGATACGCAGTATTTT	CASSLGTGTDTQYF
TRBV3-1/TRBV3-2	TRBD2	TRBJ2-2	NA	TGTGCCAGCAGCCCGAGACGAATTCGGACTAGCGGCACCGGGGAGCTGTTTTTT	CASSPRRIRTSGTGELFF
TRBV3-1/TRBV3-2	NA	TRBJ2-1	NA	TGTGCCAGCAGCCACCGGGCGGCGGGGAGTAATGAGCAGTTCTTC	CASSHRAAGSNEQFF
TRBV6-5	NA	TRBJ1-2	NA	TGTGCCAGCAGTTACCTTGACAAAAACTATGGCTACACCTTC	CASSYLDKNYGYTF
TRBV6-6	TRBD1	TRBJ2-1	NA	TGTGCCAGCAGTGGCCAGGGGGCTCGGGATGAGCAGTTCTTC	CASSGQGARDEQFF
TRBV7-2	TRBD1	TRBJ1-6	NA	TGTGCCAGCAGCCCGGGACAGCCAGGTTCACCCCTCCACTTT	CASSPGQPGSPLHF